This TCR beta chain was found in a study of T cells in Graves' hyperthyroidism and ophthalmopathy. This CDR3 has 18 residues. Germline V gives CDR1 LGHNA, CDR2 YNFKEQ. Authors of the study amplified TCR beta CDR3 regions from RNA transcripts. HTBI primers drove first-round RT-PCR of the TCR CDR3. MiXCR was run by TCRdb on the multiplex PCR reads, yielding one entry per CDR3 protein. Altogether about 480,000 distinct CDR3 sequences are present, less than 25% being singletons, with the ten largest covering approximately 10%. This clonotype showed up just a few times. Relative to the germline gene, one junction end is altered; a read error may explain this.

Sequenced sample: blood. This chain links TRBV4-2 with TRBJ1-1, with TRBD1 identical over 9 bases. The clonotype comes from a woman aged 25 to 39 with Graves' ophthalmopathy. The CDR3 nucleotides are TGTGCCAGCAGCCAAGCTTATGTTGCTGACAGGGGGAACACTGAAGCTTGCTTT. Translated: CASSQAYVADRGNTEACF.